The rows below give T cell receptor beta chains drawn from one sample of a study of immune cell composition in non-small cell lung cancer. Only in-frame clones appear in the TCRdb table, and some are missing; sequencing was by immunoSEQ multiplex PCR. Of around 13,000 clones in the sample, roughly 70% are singletons; the top ten hold 14%. Sequenced input: lung tumor tissue. The receptors derive from a human donor with non-small cell lung cancer. CDR3s include the opening cysteine and the closing phenylalanine or tryptophan. The order of the fields is J gene, V gene, D gene, clone size, CDR3 protein, CDR3 DNA. D genes are given only for firm matches. Clone size is not always given. Where it is, it says once, few, many or a class for expanded clones.

>TRBJ1-5|TRBV5-6|-|-
CASSLASYSNQPQHF
TGTGCCAGCAGCTTGGCCAGTTATAGCAATCAGCCCCAGCATTTT
>TRBJ1-5|TRBV9|-|-
CASSVGNSNQPQHF
TGTGCCAGCAGCGTAGGTAATAGCAATCAGCCCCAGCATTTT
>TRBJ1-1|TRBV11-3|TRBD1|-
CASSLGQGTEAFF
TGTGCCAGCAGCCTTGGACAGGGCACTGAAGCTTTCTTT
>TRBJ2-5|TRBV6-5|TRBD2|once
CASRRTSGSRETQYF
TGTGCCAGCAGGCGGACTAGCGGGAGTCGGGAGACCCAGTACTTC
>TRBJ2-7|TRBV6-5|-|few
CASRQTLAHEQYF
TGTGCCAGCAGACAAACCCTAGCCCACGAGCAGTACTTC
>TRBJ2-1|TRBV6-5|TRBD2|-
CASSRRLGGSEQFF
TGTGCCAGCAGTCGGCGGCTAGGCGGGAGTGAGCAGTTCTTC
>TRBJ2-2|TRBV4-2|TRBD1|-
CASSQDGQGANTGELFF
TGTGCCAGCAGCCAAGACGGGCAGGGGGCGAACACCGGGGAGCTGTTTTTT
>TRBJ1-5|TRBV28|TRBD1|-
CASSLFGQAFGQPQHF
TGTGCCAGCAGTTTATTCGGACAGGCCTTTGGGCAGCCCCAGCATTTT
>TRBJ2-5|TRBV7-6|TRBD1|-
CASSLYYGTGRQETQYF
TGTGCCAGCAGCTTATATTACGGGACAGGGCGCCAAGAGACCCAGTACTTC
>TRBJ1-1|TRBV18|-|-
CASSRPPSGRTEAFF
TGTGCCAGCTCACGCCCACCCTCGGGGAGGACTGAAGCTTTCTTT
>TRBJ2-3|TRBV6-1|TRBD1|-
CASETGGTMGTQYF
TGTGCCAGCGAGACAGGGGGGACCATGGGTACGCAGTATTTT
>TRBJ2-7|TRBV27|TRBD1|-
CASSLTRTGVAYEQYF
TGTGCCAGCAGTTTAACGCGGACAGGGGTCGCCTACGAGCAGTACTTC
>TRBJ2-7|TRBV2|TRBD1|few
CASSRQGYEQYF
TGTGCCAGCAGCCGACAGGGCTACGAGCAGTACTTC
>TRBJ2-5|TRBV7-2|TRBD2|-
CASSSGGGGQETQYF
TGTGCCAGCAGCTCGGGGGGCGGGGGGCAAGAGACCCAGTACTTC
>TRBJ2-7|TRBV7-2|TRBD2|few
CASSLWTSGSLYEQYF
TGTGCCAGCAGCCTCTGGACTAGCGGGAGTCTATACGAGCAGTACTTC
>TRBJ2-1|TRBV4-1|TRBD2|-
CASSPEGLAGAHNEQFF
TGCGCCAGCAGCCCAGAAGGGCTAGCGGGGGCGCACAATGAGCAGTTCTTC
>TRBJ2-7|TRBV9|-|-
CASSVRGNGEQYF
TGTGCCAGCAGCGTACGAGGGAATGGCGAGCAGTACTTC
>TRBJ2-1|TRBV5-1|TRBD1|once
CASSLGVTGTHNEQFF
TGCGCCAGCAGCTTGGGGGTGACAGGGACCCACAATGAGCAGTTCTTC
>TRBJ1-2|TRBV18|-|-
CASSPLEEGGYTF
TGTGCCAGCTCACCCCTAGAAGAGGGAGGCTACACCTTC
>TRBJ2-5|TRBV6-6|-|-
CASSPGGRGAQETQYF
TGTGCCAGCAGCCCCGGGGGTCGGGGGGCACAAGAGACCCAGTACTTC
>TRBJ2-5|TRBV5-5|-|-
CASSLPGKETQYF
TGTGCCAGCAGCTTACCAGGGAAGGAGACCCAGTACTTC
>TRBJ2-7|TRBV6-5|-|-
CASSYQVGAASYEQYF
TGTGCCAGCAGTTACCAGGTGGGAGCGGCCTCCTACGAGCAGTACTTC
>TRBJ2-3|TRBV7-2|TRBD2|-
CASSLMLAAGTDTQYF
TGTGCCAGCAGCTTAATGCTAGCGGCCGGAACAGATACGCAGTATTTT
>TRBJ2-3|TRBV5-1|TRBD2|-
CASSLGTGTSADTQYF
TGCGCCAGCAGCTTGGGTACGGGGACTAGCGCAGATACGCAGTATTTT
>TRBJ2-3|TRBV6-5|TRBD2|-
CASSYSGRASTDTQYF
TGTGCCAGCAGTTACAGCGGGAGGGCCAGCACAGATACGCAGTATTTT
>TRBJ1-3|TRBV4-2|TRBD1|large
CASSQPDRDGNTIYF
TGTGCCAGCAGCCAGCCGGACAGGGACGGCAACACCATATATTTT
>TRBJ2-2|TRBV27|-|-
CASSLSSVLNTGELFF
TGTGCCAGCAGTTTATCTAGCGTACTTAACACCGGGGAGCTGTTTTTT
>TRBJ2-4|TRBV11-2|TRBD1|-
CASSSGQGKNIQYF
TGTGCCAGCAGCTCGGGACAGGGCAAAAACATTCAGTACTTC
>TRBJ1-1|TRBV18|TRBD1|-
CASSKLDRGETEAFF
TGTGCCAGCTCAAAGCTAGACAGGGGGGAAACTGAAGCTTTCTTT
>TRBJ2-3|TRBV10-3|-|-
CAISIGGSTDTQYF
TGTGCCATCTCAATCGGGGGTAGCACAGATACGCAGTATTTT
>TRBJ2-1|TRBV4-1|TRBD2|-
CASSQRSNGPSGILEQFF
TGCGCCAGCAGCCAAAGATCTAATGGTCCTAGCGGGATCCTTGAGCAGTTCTTC
>TRBJ1-2|TRBV18|-|-
CASSPQTANYGYTF
TGTGCCAGCTCACCCCAGACAGCTAACTATGGCTACACCTTC
>TRBJ2-5|TRBV18|-|-
CASSSGTTSETQYF
TGTGCCAGCTCAAGCGGGACAACCTCGGAGACCCAGTACTTC
>TRBJ2-3|TRBV7-9|-|-
CASQQGSTDTQYF
TGTGCCAGCCAGCAGGGCAGCACAGATACGCAGTATTTT
>TRBJ2-1|TRBV15|-|-
CATSRMHLLPYNEQFF
TGTGCCACCAGCAGAATGCACCTCCTACCCTACAATGAGCAGTTCTTC
>TRBJ2-3|TRBV6-5|-|-
CASRGLNTDTQYF
TGTGCCAGCAGGGGGCTAAATACAGATACGCAGTATTTT
>TRBJ2-7|TRBV18|TRBD1|once
CASSPDRTYEQYF
TGTGCCAGCTCACCGGACAGGACCTACGAGCAGTACTTC
>TRBJ2-5|TRBV4-3|TRBD2|few
CASSQERLAGGLRETQYF
TGCGCCAGCAGCCAAGAGAGACTAGCGGGAGGGCTTCGGGAGACCCAGTACTTC
>TRBJ1-2|TRBV4-3|-|-
CASSQDDGTAGNGYTF
TGCGCCAGCAGCCAAGACGATGGGACGGCGGGGAACGGCTACACCTTC
>TRBJ1-2|TRBV19|-|-
CASSMNGNPGYGYTF
TGTGCCAGTAGTATGAACGGCAACCCAGGGTATGGCTACACCTTC
>TRBJ2-3|TRBV18|TRBD2|few
CASSLGLAGQDTQYF
TGTGCCAGCTCACTGGGACTAGCGGGGCAAGATACGCAGTATTTT
>TRBJ2-1|TRBV7-2|-|once
CASSSFGAHNEQFF
TGTGCCAGCAGCTCGTTCGGTGCCCACAATGAGCAGTTCTTC
>TRBJ1-1|TRBV28|TRBD1|-
CASSFIAGGDMNTEAFF
TGTGCCAGCAGTTTCATAGCAGGGGGCGACATGAACACTGAAGCTTTCTTT
>TRBJ2-1|TRBV6-5|TRBD1|-
CASSLTGQTYNEQFF
TGTGCCAGCAGCCTTACGGGACAGACCTACAATGAGCAGTTCTTC
>TRBJ1-4|TRBV6-6|TRBD1|-
CASSLGQGGAKLFF
TGTGCCAGCAGCCTGGGACAGGGGGGAGCAAAACTGTTTTTT
>TRBJ2-2|TRBV18|-|-
CASSPQDQSRGVGELFF
TGTGCCAGCTCACCACAAGATCAGTCGCGGGGTGTCGGGGAGCTGTTTTTT
>TRBJ2-3|TRBV11-3|TRBD2|-
CASSFSPPGTSGRGDTQYF
TGTGCCAGCAGCTTTAGCCCCCCCGGGACTAGCGGGAGAGGAGATACGCAGTATTTT
>TRBJ1-5|TRBV21-1|-|once
CASSKSPEGAWRFWGNQPQHF
TGTGCCAGCAGCAAATCACCCGAAGGCGCCTGGAGGTTTTGGGGCAATCAGCCCCAGCATTTT
>TRBJ1-4|TRBV7-9|-|once
CASSLTAGKKLFF
TGTGCCAGCAGCTTAACCGCGGGGAAGAAGCTGTTTTTT
>TRBJ1-2|TRBV10-2|-|few
CASSESWGVLNGYTF
TGCGCCAGCAGTGAGTCTTGGGGGGTACTCAATGGCTACACCTTC
>TRBJ2-2|TRBV5-1|-|once
CASSPSRGGLTGELFF
TGCGCCAGCAGCCCGTCGAGGGGGGGCCTCACCGGGGAGCTGTTTTTT
>TRBJ2-7|TRBV4-1|-|few
CASSQTAVRVDEQYF
TGCGCCAGCAGTCAAACGGCGGTCCGGGTGGACGAGCAGTACTTC
>TRBJ2-3|TRBV5-1|TRBD1|-
CASSLPRTGKADTQYF
TGCGCCAGCAGCTTACCTAGGACAGGGAAGGCAGATACGCAGTATTTT
>TRBJ2-2|TRBV11-2|-|few
CASSLYTGELFF
TGTGCCAGCAGCTTATATACCGGGGAGCTGTTTTTT
>TRBJ1-5|TRBV4-3|-|few
CASSQSGGHQPQHF
TGCGCCAGCAGCCAATCCGGGGGTCATCAGCCCCAGCATTTT